These 27 T cell receptor beta chains were sequenced from one sample in a study of blood T cell repertoires in COVID-19. Profiling relied on immunoSEQ multiplex PCR, and the TCRdb table lists in-frame clones only, not all of them. Seen here are over 110,000 clones, about four fifths observed once, and the top ten hold 10% to 15%. The source material was peripheral blood. The receptors were sampled from an elderly man with acute or convalescent COVID-19.

The chain is built from TRBV12-3 or TRBV12-4 and TRBJ1-3; unclear D gene. This CDR3 has 13 amino acids. V shed 3 bases and J shed 7 bases, with 10 bases lying between them. The CDR3 region has the DNA TGTGCCAGCAGTTTTTCGCCCGAGAACACCATATATTTT. The encoded protein is CASSFSPENTIYF.

This sequence joins TRBV18 and TRBJ2-4, with D possibly matching TRBD2 (7 bases). The CDR3 runs to 14 residues. Deletions cut 6 bases from V and 7 bases from J, with 16 bases between. The V gene's germline CDR1 is KGHSH and CDR2 LQKENI. The CDR3 DNA sequence: TGTGCCAGCTCTCTGCCGGGGGGCGCGAACATTCAGTACTTC. Translating it yields CASSLPGGANIQYF.

V usage is TRBV7-2 and J usage is TRBJ1-1; tentatively, D is TRBD1 (6 bases). The ends were cut back, 5 bases at V and 8 bases at J, with 21 bases in the middle. Germline assignment: CDR1 SGHTA and CDR2 FQGNSA. The CDR3 is 15 residues long. This CDR3 is CASSQKGVRAAEAFF. CDR3 nucleotide sequence: TGTGCCAGCAGCCAAAAGGGGGTACGCGCGGCGGAAGCTTTCTTT.

This clone was counted a single time. This chain uses TRBV11-2 with TRBJ1-5, with 7 bases lining up with TRBD1. Germline CDR1 and CDR2: SGHAT and FQNNGV. The CDR3 loop spans 14 amino acids. J was trimmed by 5 bases and V by 2 bases; bases with no gene match: 3. CDR3 region: CASSLRGGHQPQHF. CDR3 bases: TGTGCCAGCAGCTTAAGAGGGGGCCATCAGCCCCAGCATTTT.

V and J are TRBV28 and TRBJ2-1; 8 bases match TRBD2. Germline loops: CDR1 MDHEN, CDR2 SYDVKM. There are 16 residues in the CDR3. The V segment lost 3 bases and the J segment 4 bases; nucleotides outside the gene matches: 8. The CDR3 here is CASSLGAGAGYNEQFF. CDR3 in DNA: TGTGCCAGCAGTTTGGGAGCGGGGGCAGGTTACAATGAGCAGTTCTTC.

This chain uses TRBV6-4 with TRBJ2-2, with D possibly being TRBD1 (5 bases). There are 14 residues in the CDR3. V lost 3 bases and J lost 7, with 12 bases in between. Germline values: CDR1 MRHNA, CDR2 SNTAGT. CDR3 residues: CASSENRFSGELFF. The CDR3 coding sequence is TGTGCCAGCAGTGAAAACAGGTTTAGCGGGGAGCTGTTTTTT.

CDR3 loop: CAWNKGQWGETQYF. CDR3 DNA: TGTGCCTGGAATAAGGGACAATGGGGCGAGACCCAGTACTTC. This rearrangement joins TRBV30 to TRBJ2-5, with D maybe TRBD1 (6 bases). Trimming pared 4 bases from V and 5 bases from J, leaving 17 bases between. There are 14 residues in the CDR3. CDR1 is GTSNPN and CDR2 is SVGIG in the germline V gene (reference sequence).

This clone has only one observation. The gene calls are TRBV5-1 and TRBJ2-2; D may be TRBD2 (6 bases). Germline V gives CDR1 SGHRS, CDR2 YFSETQ. The CDR3 consists of 14 residues. Trimming pared 5 bases from V and 5 bases from J, leaving 13 bases between. The DNA of the CDR3 is TGCGCCAGCAGTCCTACGGGGGAAACCGGGGAGCTGTTTTTT. This gives the protein CASSPTGETGELFF. Full variable domain (outside the CDR3, taken from reference TRBV5-1 and TRBJ2-2): KAGVTQTPRYLIKTRGQQVTLSCSPISGHRSVSWYQQTPGQGLQFLFEYFSETQRNKGNFPGRFSGRQFSNSRSEMNVSTLELGDSALYLCASSPTGETGELFFGEGSRLTVL.

This clone has just a few counts. This sequence joins TRBV7-9 and TRBJ1-2; 9 nucleotides align to TRBD1. This CDR3 is built from 15 residues. With 4 bases clipped from V and 1 base from J, the junction kept 4 bases outside the gene matches. Germline V CDR1 and CDR2: SEHNR, FQNEAQ (reference sequence). The CDR3 nucleotides are TGTGCCAGCAGCTGGGGACAGGGAGTTAACTATGGCTACACCTTC. It encodes CASSWGQGVNYGYTF.

The chain has TRBV7-3 and TRBJ2-2; the D gene is possibly TRBD2 (5 bases). The V gene's germline CDR1 is SGHTA and CDR2 FQGTGA. Trimming cost V 3 bases and J 5 bases, with 10 bases left between them. This CDR3 comprises 14 residues. The CDR3: CASSFEGLTGELFF. The CDR3 DNA sequence: TGTGCCAGCAGCTTTGAGGGCCTAACCGGGGAGCTGTTTTTT.

The chain uses TRBV7-6 and TRBJ1-3, with D uncertain. V shed 4 bases and J shed 1 base, with 8 bases lying between them. The CDR3 covers 14 residues. CDR1 is SGHVS, CDR2 FNYEAQ, per germline. The CDR3 is CASSSGLSGNTIYF. The DNA of the CDR3 is TGTGCCAGCAGCTCAGGCCTATCTGGAAACACCATATATTTT.

The rearrangement links TRBV5-1 to TRBJ2-7, with TRBD1 matching 12 bases. CDR3 length equals 17 residues. Germline V gene lookup returns CDR1 SGHRS and CDR2 YFSETQ. With 4 bases clipped from V and 7 bases from J, the junction kept 15 bases outside the gene matches. The CDR3 region is CASSPLWGGQGAREQYF. CDR3 nucleotides: TGCGCCAGCAGCCCCTTATGGGGGGGACAGGGGGCGCGAGAGCAGTACTTC.

The rearrangement uses TRBV5-1 and TRBJ2-7, with 9 bases fitting TRBD1. The CDR3 loop spans 15 amino acids. Trimming cost V 2 bases and J 3 bases; bases outside gene matches: 6. CDR1 is SGHRS, CDR2 YFSETQ, per germline. CDR3 protein: CASSFTGTGSYEQYF. The DNA of the CDR3 is TGCGCCAGCAGCTTCACCGGGACAGGGAGCTACGAGCAGTACTTC. The full variable domain, completed using reference TRBV5-1 and TRBJ2-7, is KAGVTQTPRYLIKTRGQQVTLSCSPISGHRSVSWYQQTPGQGLQFLFEYFSETQRNKGNFPGRFSGRQFSNSRSEMNVSTLELGDSALYLCASSFTGTGSYEQYFGPGTRLTVT.

A few counts support this clone. The CDR3 DNA is TGTGCCAGCAGCCAGGGACAGTCTTCGCACACTGAAGCTTTCTTT. It specifies CASSQGQSSHTEAFF. The J gene is TRBJ1-1, the V gene TRBV5-4; 7 bases map to TRBD1. Germline CDR1 is SGHNT and CDR2 is YYREEE (reference sequence). J lost 3 bases, V lost 4 bases, and 9 bases had no gene match. The CDR3 runs 15 residues.

As to this clone: Other DNA sequences within the sample encode an identical CDR3. V gene TRBV20-1 combines with J gene TRBJ2-3; a weak D match, TRBD2 (6 bases). CDR3 length equals 11 residues. Germline lookup yields CDR1 DFQATT and CDR2 SNEGSKA (reference sequence). The V and J ends lost 5 bases and 3 bases respectively, with 6 bases between them. CDR3 nucleotides: TGCAGTGCTGGGGGGACAGATACGCAGTATTTT. This translates into CSAGGTDTQYF.

V is TRBV18 and J is TRBJ2-5, with D perhaps matching TRBD1 (5 bases). V was shortened by 3 bases and J by 5 bases, with 13 bases between the two germline ends. CDR3 size: 14 residues. Germline V gene data show CDR1 as KGHSH and CDR2 as LQKENI. CDR3 residues: CASSPTARYETQYF. The CDR3 coding sequence is TGTGCCAGCTCACCGACAGCCCGGTATGAGACCCAGTACTTC.

This clone has only one observation. This chain uses TRBV7-2 with TRBJ2-5, with 8 nucleotides matching TRBD1. The germline V gene has CDR1 SGHTA and CDR2 FQGNSA. V lost 5 bases to trimming and J lost 1 base; unmatched junction nucleotides: 3. The CDR3 loop spans 14 amino acids. This CDR3 is CASSADRAQETQYF. CDR3 DNA sequence: TGTGCCAGCAGCGCGGACAGGGCCCAAGAGACCCAGTACTTC.

This clone has at least ten counts. V usage is TRBV4-1 and J usage is TRBJ2-2; unclear D gene. This CDR3 has 16 amino acids. V lost 0 bases, J lost 6 bases, and 14 bases lay in between. The germline CDR1 and CDR2 sequences are MGHRA and YSYEKL. The CDR3, as DNA: TGCGCCAGCAGCCAAGATGCGGTACGGTCACCCGGGGAGCTGTTTTTT. It encodes CASSQDAVRSPGELFF.

The J gene is TRBJ2-1, the V gene TRBV6-5, with D unresolved. Trimming shortened V by 0 bases and J by 1 base, and 4 bases separated the two germline ends. From germline, CDR1 is MNHEY and CDR2 SVGAGI. CDR3 length: 14 amino acids. This CDR3 is CASSYSSSYNEQFF. Here the CDR3 DNA reads TGTGCCAGCAGTTACTCGTCGTCCTACAATGAGCAGTTCTTC.

The rearrangement links TRBV7-2 to TRBJ2-7, with TRBD1 identical over 9 bases. Unmatched junction bases numbered 9, after V lost 5 bases and J lost 7 bases. The length of the CDR3 is 14 residues. CDR1 and CDR2 (germline): SGHTA, FQGNSA. The CDR3 DNA is TGTGCCAGCAGCCCGGGACAGGGCCGATGGGAGCAGTACTTC. Translating gives CASSPGQGRWEQYF.

This chain uses TRBV18 with TRBJ1-2, with D perhaps matching TRBD1 (6 bases). Trimming pared 7 bases from V and 4 bases from J, leaving 19 bases between. Germline V gene lookup returns CDR1 KGHSH and CDR2 LQKENI. The CDR3 contains 15 residues. Here the CDR3 reads CASFTGTLDGYGYTF. The CDR3 DNA reads as TGTGCCAGCTTTACCGGGACACTAGACGGCTATGGCTACACCTTC.

V gene TRBV29-1 combines with J gene TRBJ2-3; 8 bases align to TRBD1. V was pared by 6 bases and J by 2 bases, with 4 bases of the junction left unmatched. The CDR3 length is 13 residues. Germline CDR1 SQVTM, CDR2 ANQGSEA. The CDR3 is CSVDRDYTDTQYF. The DNA of the CDR3 is TGCAGCGTGGACAGGGATTACACAGATACGCAGTATTTT.

The chain has TRBV19 and TRBJ2-7; the match to TRBD1 covers 7 bases. CDR1 and CDR2 from the germline V gene are LNHDA and SQIVND (reference sequence). V shed 5 bases, J shed 6 bases, and the junction held 13 bases outside the gene matches. The CDR3 sequence is 15 residues long. DNA for the CDR3: TGTGCCAGTAGTCCGTACACCGGGACAGTCTCCGAGCAGTACTTC. Translated: CASSPYTGTVSEQYF.

This chain links TRBV24-1 with TRBJ1-2; TRBD1 matches at 7 bases. This CDR3 comprises 17 residues. V lost 5 bases and J lost 5; bases outside the gene matches: 16. Germline CDR1 KGHDR, CDR2 SFDVKD. Here the CDR3 DNA reads TGTGCCACCAGTGGGACCACAGGGGCCGCTACCACTTATGGCTACACCTTC. It codes for CATSGTTGAATTYGYTF.

The chain combines TRBV28 with TRBJ1-3; 7 positions agree with TRBD1. Germline V CDR1 and CDR2: MDHEN, SYDVKM. CDR3 length: 16 residues. V lost 5 bases and J lost 3; bases outside the gene matches: 10. The CDR3 loop reads CASSEGGAEGGNTIYF. In nucleotides, the CDR3 is TGTGCCAGCAGTGAAGGGGGCGCAGAAGGTGGAAACACCATATATTTT.

The chain combines TRBV3-1 (or the pseudogene TRBV3-2) with TRBJ2-2; D remains ambiguous. Looked up from germline, CDR1 is LGHDT and CDR2 is YNNKEL (reference sequence). This CDR3 region has 14 residues. V lost 1 base and J lost 10, with 13 bases in between. The CDR3 is CASSQGSPAMELFF. Written as DNA, the CDR3 is TGTGCCAGCAGCCAAGGTAGCCCCGCGATGGAGCTGTTTTTT.

The rearrangement links TRBV5-5 to TRBJ2-2; 9 bases agree with TRBD2. Germline assignment: CDR1 SGHKS and CDR2 YYEKEE (reference sequence). The CDR3 covers 15 residues. The trim removed 4 bases at V and 0 bases at J, leaving 1 base unmatched. For the CDR3, the DNA is TGTGCCAGCAGCGTAGCGGGGGCGAACACCGGGGAGCTGTTTTTT. Translation gives CASSVAGANTGELFF.